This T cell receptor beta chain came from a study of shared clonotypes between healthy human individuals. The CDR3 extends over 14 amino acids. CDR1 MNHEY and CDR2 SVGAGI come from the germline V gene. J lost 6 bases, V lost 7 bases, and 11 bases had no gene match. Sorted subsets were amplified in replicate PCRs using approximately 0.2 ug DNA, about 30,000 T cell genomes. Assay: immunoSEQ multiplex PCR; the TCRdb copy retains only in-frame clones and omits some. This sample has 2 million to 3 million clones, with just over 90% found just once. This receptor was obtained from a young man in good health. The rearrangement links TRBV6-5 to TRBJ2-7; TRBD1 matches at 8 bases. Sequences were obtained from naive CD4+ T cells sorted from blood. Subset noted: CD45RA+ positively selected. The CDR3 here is CASTRGGQGGEQYF. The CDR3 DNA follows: TGTGCCAGCACTAGGGGTGGACAGGGTGGCGAGCAGTACTTC.